These 9 T cell receptor beta chains originate from one sample sequenced in a study of post-analysis software for immune sequencing data. Findings of the study overall: Four or five TRBV segments (TRBV5-6, TRBV5-1 and TRBV20-1 among them) occurred more frequently in patients than in controls.

Their cognate antigens are unknown. Unique molecular identifiers were present in the TCR beta cDNA libraries. A single record per CDR3 protein comes from TCRdb applying MiXCR to the PCR reads. The sample carries roughly 540,000 distinct CDR3 sequences, roughly 34% recorded once. The sequencing input was blood. The source of these receptors is a girl aged 2-17 years with multiple sclerosis.

Concerning this clonotype itself: A read error may account for a junction end that differs from germline. CDR3 in amino acids: CASSYGAGTGTVELFF. CDR3 nucleotide sequence: TGTGCCAGCAGTTACGGCGCCGGGACAGGGACCGTGGAGCTGTTTTTT. This chain links TRBV6-5 with TRBJ2-2, with 9 bases identical to TRBD1. Germline values: CDR1 MNHEY, CDR2 SVGAGI. CDR3 length equals 16 residues.

This chain uses TRBV20-1 with TRBJ2-7, with 7 bases that match TRBD2. Germline V gene data show CDR1 as DFQATT and CDR2 as SNEGSKA (reference sequence). The CDR3 length is 16 residues. J lost 2 bases, V lost 6 bases, and 16 bases had no gene match. The CDR3 here is CSAQFSQGGPPYEQYF. The CDR3 DNA reads as TGCAGTGCACAATTTTCTCAGGGAGGGCCGCCCTACGAGCAGTACTTC.

This clonotype came up a few times. The V and J genes are TRBV5-1 and TRBJ2-3; 8 bases line up with TRBD2. The CDR3 extends over 17 amino acids. The germline V gene encodes CDR1 SGHRS and CDR2 YFSETQ. V lost 4 bases and J lost 3; bases outside the gene matches: 13. For the CDR3, the DNA is TGCGCCAGCAGCCGATCATCGAACGGGGGGGGAACAGATACGCAGTATTTT. Amino acid sequence: CASSRSSNGGGTDTQYF.

This clonotype was counted between two and nine times. This rearrangement joins TRBV3-1 to TRBJ2-7, with a weak D call TRBD2 (6 bases). Germline V gene data show CDR1 as LGHDT and CDR2 as YNNKEL (reference sequence). The CDR3 contains 13 residues. The V end lost 0 bases, the J end lost 7 bases, and 10 bases lay between the germline ends. The CDR3, as DNA: TGTGCCAGCAGCCAAGACCCCGGGGGAGAGCAGTACTTC. It translates to CASSQDPGGEQYF.

The genes are TRBV5-1 and TRBJ2-3, with TRBD2 identical over 11 bases. Germline V gene sequence: CDR1 SGHRS, CDR2 YFSETQ. This CDR3 is built from 16 residues. V lost 3 bases and J lost 2; bases outside the gene matches: 5. As DNA, the CDR3 is TGCGCCAGCAGCTACCAACTAGCGGGGGACACAGATACGCAGTATTTT. It translates to CASSYQLAGDTDTQYF.

J is TRBJ2-5 and V is TRBV7-2; the D is unclear. The CDR3 has 11 residues. CDR1 and CDR2 from the germline V gene are SGHTA and FQGNSA. V was shortened by 1 base and J by 9 bases, with 6 bases between the two germline ends. In DNA, the CDR3 is TGTGCCAGCAGCTTAGTATCGGCCCAGTACTTC. Its translation: CASSLVSAQYF.

This chain connects TRBV9 to TRBJ2-1, with 9 bases aligning to TRBD2. Germline assignment: CDR1 SGDLS and CDR2 YYNGEE. This CDR3 is built from 16 residues. Losses at the gene ends were 4 bases for V and 5 bases for J; bases not matched to a gene: 10. CDR3 bases: TGTGCCAGCAGCCCCCACGGAGCGGGGGGCAACAATGAGCAGTTCTTC. Encoded protein: CASSPHGAGGNNEQFF.

The genes are TRBV19 and TRBJ1-2; 9 nucleotides align to TRBD1. The CDR3 covers 15 residues. Germline V gene sequence: CDR1 LNHDA, CDR2 SQIVND (reference sequence). Losses at the gene ends were 5 bases for V and 3 bases for J; bases not matched to a gene: 7. This chain's CDR3 is CASSFPGQGDYGYTF. The CDR3 coding sequence is TGTGCCAGTAGTTTCCCGGGACAGGGCGACTATGGCTACACCTTC. The entire variable domain, with the rest obtained from reference TRBV19 and TRBJ1-2, is as follows: DGGITQSPKYLFRKEGQNVTLSCEQNLNHDAMYWYRQDPGQGLRLIYYSQIVNDFQKGDIAEGYSVSREKKESFPLTVTSAQKNPTAFYLCASSFPGQGDYGYTFGSGTRLTVV.

The chain employs TRBV12-5 and TRBJ2-1, with D unclear. The V end was cut by 5 bases, the J end by 6 bases, with 11 bases between. Germline assignment: CDR1 LGHNT and CDR2 FRNRAP. This CDR3 region has 13 residues. For the CDR3, the DNA is TGTGCTAGTGGTGGCCCATATGGCAATGAGCAGTTCTTC. Residues: CASGGPYGNEQFF.